This is a list of T cell receptor beta chains from one sample in a study of Graves' ophthalmopathy and Graves' hyperthyroidism. One entry per CDR3 protein results from TCRdb running MiXCR on the multiplex PCR reads. In the table there are approximately 160,000 distinct CDR3 sequences, about two fifths of which are singletons. What was sequenced was peripheral blood. The receptors were gathered from a man younger than 40 with Graves' ophthalmopathy. Both conserved end residues are part of each CDR3. The order of the fields is D gene, clone size, J gene, V gene, CDR3 protein, CDR3 DNA. A D gene is named only where the DNA matches it firmly. For some rows the clone size is stated as once, few or many, or as a class when expanded; others skip it.

D: -; size: many; J: TRBJ1-1; V: TRBV6-5; CDR3: CASSYQLNTEAFF; DNA: TGTGCCAGCAGTTATCAGCTGAACACTGAAGCTTTCTTT
D: -; size: many; J: TRBJ1-1; V: TRBV12-3/TRBV12-4; CDR3: CASRPLRPAEAFF; DNA: TGTGCCAGCCGTCCCCTCCGACCAGCTGAAGCTTTCTTT
D: TRBD2; size: many; J: TRBJ2-7; V: TRBV6-5; CDR3: CASGLAGALTYEQYF; DNA: TGTGCCAGTGGACTAGCGGGAGCTCTCACCTACGAGCAGTACTTC
D: -; size: -; J: TRBJ2-7; V: TRBV6-1; CDR3: CASSAPGPQQYF; DNA: TGTGCCAGCAGTGCGCCCGGTCCCCAGCAGTACTTC
D: -; size: -; J: TRBJ1-1; V: TRBV12-3/TRBV12-4; CDR3: CASSQGPNTEAFF; DNA: TGTGCCAGCAGTCAGGGACCGAACACTGAAGCTTTCTTT
D: -; size: many; J: TRBJ2-7; V: TRBV28; CDR3: CASSRSPPGSYEQYF; DNA: TGTGCCAGCAGTAGATCGCCACCCGGCTCCTACGAGCAGTACTTC
D: TRBD1; size: -; J: TRBJ2-7; V: TRBV6-1; CDR3: CASSWTGGSYEQYF; DNA: TGTGCCAGCAGCTGGACAGGTGGCTCCTACGAGCAGTACTTC
D: -; size: -; J: TRBJ1-1; V: TRBV28; CDR3: CASSSPRPMNTEAFF; DNA: TGTGCCAGCAGTTCCCCCCGACCGATGAACACTGAAGCTTTCTTT
D: -; size: -; J: TRBJ2-2; V: TRBV9; CDR3: CASSSRHTGELFF; DNA: TGTGCCAGCAGCTCAAGACACACCGGGGAGCTGTTTTTT
D: TRBD1; size: many; J: TRBJ2-5; V: TRBV28; CDR3: CASSDRVSQETQYF; DNA: TGTGCCAGCAGTGACAGGGTGTCCCAAGAGACCCAGTACTTC
D: -; size: many; J: TRBJ2-7; V: TRBV6-2/TRBV6-3; CDR3: CASSYPRGEQYF; DNA: TGTGCCAGCAGTTACCCCAGGGGCGAGCAGTACTTC
D: -; size: once; J: TRBJ1-2; V: TRBV29-1; CDR3: CSVGGGRVRSYGYTF; DNA: TGCAGCGTTGGGGGGGGCCGGGTGAGATCCTATGGCTACACCTTC
D: -; size: -; J: TRBJ2-5; V: TRBV6-1; CDR3: CASSGVKGPQETQYF; DNA: TGTGCCAGCAGTGGCGTGAAGGGGCCCCAAGAGACCCAGTACTTC